The T cell receptor (beta chain) described here comes from a study of blood T cell repertoires in COVID-19. Across the whole study: T cells, B-cell-depleted T cells, or PBMCs provided the cDNA or gDNA that served as material.

CDR3 length equals 14 residues. Germline V lookup: CDR1 MNHEY, CDR2 SVGAGI. V shed 10 bases, J shed 0 bases, and the junction held 5 bases outside the gene matches. Per the authors' pipeline: Amplified reference gene primers provided the basis for estimating nucleated cell counts. Measured with immunoSEQ multiplex PCR; TCRdb has only the in-frame clones, and not every one. V and J calls and clone size are those listed in that table; D and trimming were worked out from the DNA. The repertoire has about 220,000 clones, 70% to 90% of them found once; the top ten carry roughly 2.3%. The sequence came from a woman in her 40s with acute COVID-19. The chain joins TRBV6-5 to TRBJ2-2; 7 bases are a match to TRBD1. What was sequenced was PBMCs or T cells enriched from blood (not recorded which). The CDR3 region has the DNA TGTGCCACCAAGGGACAGACGAACACCGGGGAGCTGTTTTTT. Protein: CATKGQTNTGELFF.